This section outlines one T cell receptor (beta chain) sequence together with its context. Antigen specificity is unknown. TCRdb reprocessed the 5' RACE reads with MiXCR, giving one entry per CDR3 protein. The sample has some 23,000 distinct CDR3 sequences, 8.8% seen once. The CDR3 is made up of 13 amino acids. The data stem from a study of spatial heterogeneity in lung cancer. At the level of the study: Consistent detection of more beta-chain than alpha-chain sequences was observed. TCR transcript counts in tumor regions correlated strongly with a T cell module score from matched bulk RNA-seq.

Time point specified: sample taken at primary tumor resection. Overall study results and limits: In tumor T cells, estimated coverage reached about 6.8% for alpha chains and about 14% for beta chains. Tracking of tumor mutation counts was seen in expanded intratumoral alpha and beta TCR counts.

The V gene is TRBV12-2, the J gene TRBJ2-7; the table names TRBD2, a call not compared with the DNA. TRBV12-2 is annotated as a pseudogene. The receptor comes from a male donor with early-stage non-small cell lung cancer. This sample comprised lung tumor tissue, obtained at surgery. CDR3 nucleotide sequence: TGTGCAAGTCGCTTAGCGAGGAGGGGCGAGCAGTACTTC. It encodes CASRLARRGEQYF.